The source of this TCR beta chain is a study of blood T cell repertoires in COVID-19. This CDR3 comprises 10 residues. V dropped 2 bases and J dropped 12 bases, with 8 bases sitting between them. Per the germline V gene, CDR1 is SGHTS and CDR2 is YDEGEE. In the authors' workflow: Reference gene primer amplification gave nucleated cell count estimates. TCRdb keeps only in-frame clones here, not all; method: immunoSEQ multiplex PCR. V, J and clone size reflect that table, while D and trimming were determined from the DNA. Of roughly 95,000 clones in the sample, 82% were seen once. This receptor was taken from a man at least 80 years old with acute or convalescent COVID-19. Sequencing input: peripheral blood. This sequence joins TRBV5-8 and TRBJ1-1; D is unclear. The CDR3 DNA reads as TGTGCCAGCAGCTTCGCGCCATCTTTCTTT. Its translation is CASSFAPSFF.